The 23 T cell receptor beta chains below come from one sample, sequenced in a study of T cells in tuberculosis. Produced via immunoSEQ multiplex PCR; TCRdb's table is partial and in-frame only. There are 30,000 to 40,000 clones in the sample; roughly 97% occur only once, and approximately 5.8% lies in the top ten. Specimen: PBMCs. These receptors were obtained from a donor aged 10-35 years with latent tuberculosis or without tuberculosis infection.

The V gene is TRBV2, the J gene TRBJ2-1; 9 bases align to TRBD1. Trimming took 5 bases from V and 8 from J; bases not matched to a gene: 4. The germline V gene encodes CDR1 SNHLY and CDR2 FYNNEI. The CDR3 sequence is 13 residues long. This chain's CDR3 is CASSIGQGYEQFF. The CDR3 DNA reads TGTGCCAGCAGTATAGGACAGGGGTATGAGCAGTTCTTC.

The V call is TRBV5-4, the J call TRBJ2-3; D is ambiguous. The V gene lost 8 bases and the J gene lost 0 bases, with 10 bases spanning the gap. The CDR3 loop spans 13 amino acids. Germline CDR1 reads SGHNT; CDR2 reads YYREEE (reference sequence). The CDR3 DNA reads TGTGCCAGTAGCCTTTCTAGCACAGATACGCAGTATTTT. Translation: CASSLSSTDTQYF. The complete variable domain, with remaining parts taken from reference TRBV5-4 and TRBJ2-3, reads ETGVTQSPTHLIKTRGQQVTLRCSSQSGHNTVSWYQQALGQGPQFIFQYYREEENGRGNFPPRFSGLQFPNYSSELNVNALELDDSALYLCASSLSSTDTQYFGPGTRLTVL.

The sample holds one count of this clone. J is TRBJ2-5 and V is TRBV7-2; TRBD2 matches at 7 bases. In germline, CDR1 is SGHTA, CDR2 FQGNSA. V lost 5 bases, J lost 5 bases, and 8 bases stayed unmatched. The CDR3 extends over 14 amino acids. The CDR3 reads CASSRGLGSETQYF. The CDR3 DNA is TGTGCCAGCAGCCGTGGACTAGGGTCGGAGACCCAGTACTTC.

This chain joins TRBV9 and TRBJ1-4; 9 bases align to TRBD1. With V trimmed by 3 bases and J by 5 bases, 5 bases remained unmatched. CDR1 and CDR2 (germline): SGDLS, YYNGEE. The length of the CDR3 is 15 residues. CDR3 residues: CASSATGTGNEKLFF. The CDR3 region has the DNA TGTGCCAGCAGCGCAACCGGGACAGGGAATGAAAAACTGTTTTTT.

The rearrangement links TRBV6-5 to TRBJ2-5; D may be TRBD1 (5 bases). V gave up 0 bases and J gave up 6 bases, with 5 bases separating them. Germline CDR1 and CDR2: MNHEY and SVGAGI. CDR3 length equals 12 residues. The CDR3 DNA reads TGTGCCAGCAGTTACTCGGGGCAGACCCAGTACTTC. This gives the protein CASSYSGQTQYF.

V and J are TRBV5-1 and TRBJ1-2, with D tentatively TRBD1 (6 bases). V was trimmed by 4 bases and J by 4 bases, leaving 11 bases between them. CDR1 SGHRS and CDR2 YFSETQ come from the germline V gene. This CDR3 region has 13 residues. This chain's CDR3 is CASSPVGGYGYTF. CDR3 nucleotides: TGCGCCAGCAGCCCCGTAGGGGGCTATGGCTACACCTTC.

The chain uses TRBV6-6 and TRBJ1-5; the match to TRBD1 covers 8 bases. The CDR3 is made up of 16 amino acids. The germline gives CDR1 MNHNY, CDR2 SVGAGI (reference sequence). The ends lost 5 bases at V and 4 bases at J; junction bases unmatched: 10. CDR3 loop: CASSPTGQGDNQPQHF. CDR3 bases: TGTGCCAGCAGTCCAACCGGACAGGGTGATAATCAGCCCCAGCATTTT.

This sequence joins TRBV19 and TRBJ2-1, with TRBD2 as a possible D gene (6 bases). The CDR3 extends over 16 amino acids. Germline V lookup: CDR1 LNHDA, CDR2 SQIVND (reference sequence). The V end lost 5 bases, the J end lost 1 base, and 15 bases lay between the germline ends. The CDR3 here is CASSARLGSSYNEQFF. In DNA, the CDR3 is TGTGCCAGTAGTGCCCGACTAGGATCTTCCTACAATGAGCAGTTCTTC.

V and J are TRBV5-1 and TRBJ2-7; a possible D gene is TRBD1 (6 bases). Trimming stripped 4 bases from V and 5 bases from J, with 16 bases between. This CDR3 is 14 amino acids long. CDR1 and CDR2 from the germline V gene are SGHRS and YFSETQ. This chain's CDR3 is CASSASQGWDEQYF. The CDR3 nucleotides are TGCGCCAGCAGCGCAAGCCAGGGGTGGGACGAGCAGTACTTC.

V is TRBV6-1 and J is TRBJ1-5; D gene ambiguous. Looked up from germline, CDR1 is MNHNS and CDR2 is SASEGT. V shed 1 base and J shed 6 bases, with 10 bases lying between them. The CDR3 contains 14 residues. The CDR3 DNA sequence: TGTGCCAGCAGTGAAGTGGGGAGAGCTCAGCCCCAGCATTTT. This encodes CASSEVGRAQPQHF.

The CDR3 bases are TGTGCCACCAGCAGCGAGGCCGGGGAGCTGTTTTTT. Amino acids: CATSSEAGELFF. The rearrangement uses TRBV15 and TRBJ2-2; the D is unclear. The CDR3 spans 12 residues. Per germline, CDR1 LNHNV and CDR2 YYDKDF (reference sequence). The germline V and J ends were trimmed by 3 bases and 6 bases, with 5 bases remaining between them.

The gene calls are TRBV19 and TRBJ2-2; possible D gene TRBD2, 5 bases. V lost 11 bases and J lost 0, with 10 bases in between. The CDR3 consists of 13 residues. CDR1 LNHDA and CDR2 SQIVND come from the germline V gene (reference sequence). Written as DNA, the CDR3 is TGTGCCTCCTCGGGAACGAACACCGGGGAGCTGTTTTTT. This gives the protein CASSGTNTGELFF. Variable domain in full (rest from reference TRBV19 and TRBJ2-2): DGGITQSPKYLFRKEGQNVTLSCEQNLNHDAMYWYRQDPGQGLRLIYYSQIVNDFQKGDIAEGYSVSREKKESFPLTVTSAQKNPTAFYLCASSGTNTGELFFGEGSRLTVL.

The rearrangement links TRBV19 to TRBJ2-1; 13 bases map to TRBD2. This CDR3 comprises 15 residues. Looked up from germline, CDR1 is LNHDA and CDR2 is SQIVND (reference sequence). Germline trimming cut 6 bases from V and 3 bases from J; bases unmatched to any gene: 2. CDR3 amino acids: CASRTSGGFYNEQFF. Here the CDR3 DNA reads TGTGCCAGTAGGACTAGCGGGGGGTTCTACAATGAGCAGTTCTTC. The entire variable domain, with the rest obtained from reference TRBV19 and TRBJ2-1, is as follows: DGGITQSPKYLFRKEGQNVTLSCEQNLNHDAMYWYRQDPGQGLRLIYYSQIVNDFQKGDIAEGYSVSREKKESFPLTVTSAQKNPTAFYLCASRTSGGFYNEQFFGPGTRLTVL.

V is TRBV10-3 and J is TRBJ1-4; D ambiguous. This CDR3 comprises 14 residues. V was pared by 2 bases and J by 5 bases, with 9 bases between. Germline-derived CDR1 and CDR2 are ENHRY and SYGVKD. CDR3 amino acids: CAISEGRRNEKLFF. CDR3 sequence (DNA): TGTGCCATCAGTGAGGGCAGGAGGAATGAAAAACTGTTTTTT.

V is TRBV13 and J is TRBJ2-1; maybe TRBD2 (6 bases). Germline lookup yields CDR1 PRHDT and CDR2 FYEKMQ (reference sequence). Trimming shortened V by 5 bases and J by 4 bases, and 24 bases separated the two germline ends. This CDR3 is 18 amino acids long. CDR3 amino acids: CASSDRGKTSGLYNEQFF. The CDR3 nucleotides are TGTGCCAGCAGCGATCGAGGTAAGACAAGCGGGCTATACAATGAGCAGTTCTTC.

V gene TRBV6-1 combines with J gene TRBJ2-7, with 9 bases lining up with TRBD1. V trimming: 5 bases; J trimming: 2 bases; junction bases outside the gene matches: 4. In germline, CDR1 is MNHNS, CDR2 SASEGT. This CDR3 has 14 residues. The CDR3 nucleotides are TGTGCCAGCAGTACCCGGGACAGGGCCTACGAGCAGTACTTC. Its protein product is CASSTRDRAYEQYF.

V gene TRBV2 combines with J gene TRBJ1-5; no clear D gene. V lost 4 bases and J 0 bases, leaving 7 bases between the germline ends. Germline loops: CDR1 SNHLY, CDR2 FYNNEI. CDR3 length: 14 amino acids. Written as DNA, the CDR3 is TGTGCCAGCAGTGGTCAGAATAGCAATCAGCCCCAGCATTTT. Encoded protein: CASSGQNSNQPQHF.

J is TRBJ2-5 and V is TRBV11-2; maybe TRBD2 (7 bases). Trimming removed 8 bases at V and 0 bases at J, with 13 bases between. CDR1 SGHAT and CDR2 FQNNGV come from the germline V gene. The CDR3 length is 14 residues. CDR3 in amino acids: CASSKGGYQETQYF. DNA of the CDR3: TGTGCCAGCTCTAAGGGGGGGTACCAAGAGACCCAGTACTTC.

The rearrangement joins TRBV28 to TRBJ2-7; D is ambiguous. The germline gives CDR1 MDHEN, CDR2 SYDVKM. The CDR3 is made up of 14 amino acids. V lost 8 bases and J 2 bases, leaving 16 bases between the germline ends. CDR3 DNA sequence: TGTGCCAGCCGAAGACCTCAGGTCCCCTACGAGCAGTACTTC. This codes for CASRRPQVPYEQYF.

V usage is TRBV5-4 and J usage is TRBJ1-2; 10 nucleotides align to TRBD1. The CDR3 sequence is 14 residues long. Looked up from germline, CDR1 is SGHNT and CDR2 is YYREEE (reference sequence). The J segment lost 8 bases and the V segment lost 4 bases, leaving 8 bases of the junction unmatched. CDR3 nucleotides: TGTGCCAGCAGCCCTGACAGGGGGCAGGAAGGCTACACCTTC. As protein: CASSPDRGQEGYTF.

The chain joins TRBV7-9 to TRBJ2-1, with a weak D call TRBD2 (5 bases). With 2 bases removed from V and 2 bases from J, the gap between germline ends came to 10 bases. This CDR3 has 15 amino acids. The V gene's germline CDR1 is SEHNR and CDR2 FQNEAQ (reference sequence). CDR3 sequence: CASSLRGSAYNEQFF. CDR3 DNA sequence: TGTGCCAGCAGCTTAAGAGGGAGCGCCTACAATGAGCAGTTCTTC.

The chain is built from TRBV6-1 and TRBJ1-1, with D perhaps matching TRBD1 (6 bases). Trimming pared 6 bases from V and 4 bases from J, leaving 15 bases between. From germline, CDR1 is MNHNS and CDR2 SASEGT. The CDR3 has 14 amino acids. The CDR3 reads CASRQGSSGTEAFF. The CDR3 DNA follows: TGTGCCAGCAGACAGGGTTCTTCGGGCACTGAAGCTTTCTTT.

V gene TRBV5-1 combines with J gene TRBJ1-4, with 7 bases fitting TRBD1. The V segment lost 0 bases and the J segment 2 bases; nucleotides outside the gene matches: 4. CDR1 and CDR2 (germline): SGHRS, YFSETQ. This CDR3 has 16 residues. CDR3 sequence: CASSLGQGSTNEKLFF. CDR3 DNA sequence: TGCGCCAGCAGCTTGGGACAGGGAAGCACTAATGAAAAACTGTTTTTT.